This is a list of T cell receptor beta chains from one sample in a study of regulatory T cells in long-lasting Graves disease. TCRdb reprocessed the multiplex PCR reads with MiXCR, giving one entry per CDR3 protein. The sample has hundreds of thousands of distinct CDR3 sequences; about 16% are singletons. This specimen consisted of peripheral blood mononuclear cells (PBMCs), obtained at new diagnosis, from a patient treated with antithyroid drugs. The source of these receptors is a female donor with Graves disease. Both conserved end residues are part of each CDR3. D genes are given only for firm matches. Not every row has a clone size; where given, it reads once, few, many or a size class.

TRBV20-1	TRBJ2-1	many	13	TRBD2	CSASSSGSDEQFF	TGCAGTGCTAGTTCTAGCGGGAGCGATGAGCAGTTCTTC
TRBV12-3/TRBV12-4	TRBJ1-1	.	15	.	CASRPPDRTNTEAFF	TGTGCCAGCAGACCTCCCGACAGGACGAACACTGAAGCTTTCTTT
TRBV5-1	TRBJ2-7	many	17	TRBD1	CASSLDLAGTGLYEQYF	TGCGCCAGCAGCTTGGATTTAGCCGGGACAGGCCTCTACGAGCAGTACTTC
TRBV29-1	TRBJ2-7	many	16	TRBD1	CSVEDTGTGGKYEQYF	TGCAGCGTTGAAGATACCGGGACAGGGGGAAAGTACGAGCAGTACTTC
TRBV5-1	TRBJ1-4	many	13	.	CASSFSPNEKLFF	TGCGCCAGCAGCTTCAGTCCTAATGAAAAACTGTTTTTT
TRBV19	TRBJ2-3	few	14	TRBD2	CASKPTSGTDTQYF	TGTGCCAGTAAACCGACTAGCGGCACAGATACGCAGTATTTT
TRBV20-1	TRBJ1-5	.	15	TRBD1	CSAKPGQGAKQPQHF	TGCAGTGCTAAACCGGGACAGGGGGCCAAACAGCCCCAGCATTTT
TRBV7-2	TRBJ2-3	many	15	.	CASSLDFGSTDTQYF	TGTGCCAGCAGCTTAGATTTTGGGTCCACAGATACGCAGTATTTT
TRBV7-9	TRBJ1-2	few	19	.	CASSLFSLSWGGLYYGYTF	TGTGCCAGCAGCTTATTCTCTTTATCTTGGGGGGGTCTTTACTATGGCTACACCTTC
TRBV13	TRBJ1-3	many	14	.	CASSRRTSGNTIYF	TGTGCCAGCAGCCGACGGACTTCTGGAAACACCATATATTTT
TRBV9	TRBJ1-3	few	16	.	CASSVEIQATGNTIYF	TGTGCCAGCAGCGTAGAAATACAGGCCACTGGAAACACCATATATTTT
TRBV12-3/TRBV12-4	TRBJ2-1	few	15	.	CASSPGPGAGNEQFF	TGTGCCAGCAGCCCCGGGCCGGGGGCCGGGAATGAGCAGTTCTTC
TRBV9	TRBJ2-7	many	15	.	CASSVAPGGNYEQYF	TGTGCCAGCAGCGTAGCCCCAGGCGGCAACTACGAGCAGTACTTC
TRBV13	TRBJ2-7	many	15	TRBD2	CASSLSGAIPLEQYF	TGTGCCAGCAGCTTAAGCGGGGCCATCCCCCTCGAGCAGTACTTC
TRBV24-1	TRBJ2-1	few	13	.	CATSDRPDNEQFF	TGTGCCACCAGTGACCGACCGGACAATGAGCAGTTCTTC
TRBV10-1	TRBJ1-1	.	11	.	CASSKWSEAFF	TGCGCCAGCAGTAAGTGGTCTGAAGCTTTCTTT
TRBV9	TRBJ2-2	.	13	.	CASSVDGTGELFF	TGTGCCAGCAGCGTAGATGGGACCGGGGAGCTGTTTTTT
TRBV28	TRBJ2-3	many	19	.	CASSFRVPGPRARGYTQYF	TGTGCCAGCAGTTTTCGGGTTCCGGGACCTCGGGCTAGAGGGTATACGCAGTATTTT
TRBV2	TRBJ2-1	many	15	.	CASSVQVSSYNEQFF	TGTGCCAGCAGTGTACAGGTTAGCTCCTACAATGAGCAGTTCTTC
TRBV28	TRBJ2-3	many	15	TRBD2	CASSWEGPGTDTQYF	TGTGCCAGCAGTTGGGAGGGACCAGGCACAGATACGCAGTATTTT
TRBV7-2	TRBJ1-1	few	15	TRBD1	CASSLAGTVNTEAFF	TGTGCCAGCAGCTTGGCCGGGACAGTGAACACTGAAGCTTTCTTT
TRBV2	TRBJ2-4	many	14	.	CASSQKLAKNIQYF	TGTGCCAGCAGCCAGAAACTAGCCAAAAACATTCAGTACTTC
TRBV28	TRBJ2-1	many	13	TRBD2	CASSLDAAGAQFF	TGTGCCAGCAGTTTAGACGCGGCGGGAGCACAGTTCTTC
TRBV27	TRBJ1-1	many	13	.	CASGPGGSTEAFF	TGTGCCAGCGGGCCGGGGGGGAGCACTGAAGCTTTCTTT
TRBV7-9	TRBJ2-7	many	14	TRBD2	CASSSTSGVYEQYF	TGTGCCAGCAGCTCAACTAGCGGGGTATACGAGCAGTACTTC
TRBV7-3	TRBJ1-1	many	15	.	CASSRSPGGGTEAFF	TGTGCCAGCAGCAGATCGCCGGGGGGGGGCACTGAAGCTTTCTTT
TRBV7-2	TRBJ2-7	.	13	.	CASSPGRNYEQYF	TGTGCCAGCAGCCCAGGGAGAAACTACGAGCAGTACTTC